This entry lists 21 T cell receptor beta chains sequenced from one sample in a study of neurological immune-mediated disorders. The time point denotes: technical triplicate 3. Via MiXCR, TCRdb re-called the 5' RACE reads, giving one row per CDR3 protein. This sample has about 44,000 distinct CDR3 sequences; under 25% occur once, and the top ten carry around 4.7%. Sample: PBMCs. These receptors all stem from a man aged 60 to 75 with HTLV-1-associated myelopathy (HAM/TSP).

This clonotype has ten or more counts. The gene calls are TRBV3-1 and TRBJ2-1, with D perhaps matching TRBD2 (5 bases). The length of the CDR3 is 12 residues. V lost 7 bases and J lost 4, with 8 bases in between. From germline, CDR1 is LGHDT and CDR2 YNNKEL (reference sequence). The CDR3 DNA follows: TGTGCCAGCACCAGCGGTTACAATGAGCAGTTCTTC. Encoded protein: CASTSGYNEQFF.

This clonotype was recorded a few times. This rearrangement joins TRBV27 to TRBJ2-2, with 7 bases aligning to TRBD1. Germline V gene sequence: CDR1 MNHEY, CDR2 SMNVEV (reference sequence). V gave up 6 bases and J gave up 3 bases; unmatched junction bases: 7. This CDR3 is 15 amino acids long. DNA for the CDR3: TGTGCCAGCAGAAACAGGGGATTTGACACCGGGGAGCTGTTTTTT. Its translation: CASRNRGFDTGELFF.

The sample holds many counts of this clonotype. The CDR3 nucleotides read TGTGCCTGGAGTGTAGCCCTGAACACTGAAGCTTTCTTT. It is translated as CAWSVALNTEAFF. The chain is built from TRBV30 and TRBJ1-1; D remains unclear. This CDR3 region has 13 residues. Germline CDR1 reads GTSNPN; CDR2 reads SVGIG (reference sequence). Trimming stripped 0 bases from V and 0 bases from J, with 5 bases between.

A word on this clonotype: Since a much larger clone is just one base distant, this may be a read error. This chain joins TRBV10-3 and TRBJ2-7; TRBD1 agrees at 8 bases. The CDR3 length is 14 residues. With 8 bases clipped from V and 0 bases from J, the junction kept 6 bases outside the gene matches. Germline V gene data show CDR1 as ENHRY and CDR2 as SYGVKD. This CDR3 reads CAIWGQESSYEQYF. The CDR3 DNA is TGTGCCATCTGGGGACAGGAGTCCTCCTACGAGCAGTACTTC.

This clonotype was counted many times. This chain uses TRBV6-5 with TRBJ1-2, with D hard to call. The CDR3 length is 16 residues. From germline, CDR1 is MNHEY and CDR2 SVGAGI. Trimming pared 0 bases from V and 0 bases from J, leaving 11 bases between. The CDR3 region has the DNA TGTGCCAGCAGTTACTCAAGGTGGAGAGCTAACTATGGCTACACCTTC. Its translation is CASSYSRWRANYGYTF.

In this sample, this clonotype turned up many times. The chain has TRBV20-1 and TRBJ2-7; TRBD1 matches at 7 bases. The J segment lost 3 bases and the V segment lost 6 bases, leaving 11 bases of the junction unmatched. Germline V lookup: CDR1 DFQATT, CDR2 SNEGSKA (reference sequence). The CDR3 is 14 amino acids. The CDR3 sequence is CSAPRGYPFYEQYF. In DNA form, the CDR3 reads TGCAGTGCCCCCAGGGGGTATCCTTTCTACGAGCAGTACTTC.

This clonotype appeared many times. The chain carries TRBV28 and TRBJ2-5, with D possibly matching TRBD1 (5 bases). Germline values: CDR1 MDHEN, CDR2 SYDVKM. This CDR3 is 15 amino acids long. Trimming stripped 5 bases from V and 4 bases from J, with 17 bases between. CDR3 sequence: CASSPQDQRGETQYF. CDR3 coding DNA: TGTGCCAGCAGTCCTCAGGATCAAAGGGGAGAGACCCAGTACTTC.

This clonotype was recorded at least ten times. The chain's CDR3 is CSARDSSGNSDTQYF. CDR3 nucleotides: TGCAGTGCTAGAGATTCGTCGGGGAACTCAGATACGCAGTATTTT. The V call is TRBV20-1, the J call TRBJ2-3; possibly TRBD2 for D (5 bases). This CDR3 spans 15 amino acids. The germline gives CDR1 DFQATT, CDR2 SNEGSKA (reference sequence). Trimming left V 0 bases short and J 4 bases short, with 14 bases between.

This clonotype was counted at least ten times. The chain is built from TRBV4-1 and TRBJ2-7, with a weak D call TRBD1 (5 bases). The CDR3 spans 16 residues. Trimming stripped 3 bases from V and 0 bases from J, with 15 bases between. Germline V gene lookup returns CDR1 MGHRA and CDR2 YSYEKL. The CDR3 DNA follows: TGCGCCAGCAGCCACCTCTACGGACACCCCTCCTACGAGCAGTACTTC. It specifies CASSHLYGHPSYEQYF.

This clonotype was seen repeatedly, ten times or more. V and J are TRBV20-1 and TRBJ1-4; 7 nucleotides align to TRBD1. Germline V gives CDR1 DFQATT, CDR2 SNEGSKA (reference sequence). CDR3 size: 13 residues. V lost 3 bases, J lost 8 bases, and 6 bases stayed unmatched. CDR3 nucleotide sequence: TGCAGTGCTAGGGGGACAGTCGACGAAAAACTGTTTTTT. This codes for CSARGTVDEKLFF.

This clonotype has ten or more counts. The chain combines TRBV20-1 with TRBJ2-2; D is unresolved. From germline, CDR1 is DFQATT and CDR2 SNEGSKA (reference sequence). The CDR3 has 13 amino acids. V lost 1 base and J 5 bases, leaving 8 bases between the germline ends. DNA for the CDR3: TGCAGTGCTAGAGCTGAAGCGACCGGGGAGCTGTTTTTT. Encoded protein: CSARAEATGELFF.

On this clonotype: A junction end diverges from the germline sequence, so it may reflect a read error. This sequence joins TRBV28 and TRBJ2-7; 8 bases agree with TRBD2. Germline lookup yields CDR1 MDHEN and CDR2 SYDVKM. The CDR3 loop spans 14 amino acids. This CDR3 is CTSSPGGEGHEQYF. The CDR3 DNA sequence: TGTACCAGCAGTCCGGGGGGGGAGGGTCACGAGCAGTACTTC.

The chain carries TRBV20-1 and TRBJ2-7; 8 nucleotides line up with TRBD1. From germline, CDR1 is DFQATT and CDR2 SNEGSKA (reference sequence). V lost 0 bases to trimming and J lost 2 bases; unmatched junction nucleotides: 3. This CDR3 region has 14 residues. This CDR3 reads CSARDGQGAYEQYF. The CDR3 DNA is TGCAGTGCTAGAGATGGACAGGGAGCCTACGAGCAGTACTTC.

The J gene is TRBJ2-5, the V gene TRBV24-1, with 8 bases matching TRBD1. CDR1 is KGHDR and CDR2 is SFDVKD in the germline V gene. Trimming took 7 bases from V and 3 from J; bases not matched to a gene: 6. The CDR3 length is 14 residues. The CDR3 DNA follows: TGTGCCACCAGCCCACAGGGGGTAAAAGAGACCCAGTACTTC. Protein sequence: CATSPQGVKETQYF.

This chain joins TRBV29-1 and TRBJ1-5, with 7 bases lining up with TRBD1. CDR3 length equals 14 residues. Germline V CDR1 and CDR2: SQVTM, ANQGSEA. The DNA of the CDR3 is TGCAACGCATCACAGGGGAGTAGCAATCAGCCCCAGCATTTT. Protein: CNASQGSSNQPQHF.

At least ten counts were recorded for this clonotype. Germline is not matched at one junction end, which may reflect a read error. The chain carries TRBV3-1 and TRBJ2-1, with D unresolved. The CDR3 has 11 amino acids. CDR1 is LGHDT, CDR2 YNNKEL, per germline (reference sequence). In nucleotides, the CDR3 is TGTGCCAGCAGGCAAGATGGTGAGCAGTTCTTC. It encodes CASRQDGEQFF.

Many counts were recorded for this clonotype. V gene TRBV9 combines with J gene TRBJ2-5; a weak D match, TRBD1 (6 bases). V was shortened by 2 bases and J by 0 bases, with 11 bases between the two germline ends. The V gene's germline CDR1 is SGDLS and CDR2 YYNGEE. The CDR3 spans 15 residues. The CDR3 sequence is CASSVGAGYQETQYF. For the CDR3, the DNA is TGTGCCAGCAGCGTGGGGGCAGGTTACCAAGAGACCCAGTACTTC. The entire variable domain, with the rest obtained from reference TRBV9 and TRBJ2-5, is as follows: DSGVTQTPKHLITATGQRVTLRCSPRSGDLSVYWYQQSLDQGLQFLIQYYNGEERAKGNILERFSAQQFPDLHSELNLSSLELGDSALYFCASSVGAGYQETQYFGPGTRLLVL.

A few counts support this clonotype. The CDR3 region has the DNA TGCAGTGCTTATCCTACGCGGGAGGGACAAGAGACCCAGTACTTC. This gives the protein CSAYPTREGQETQYF. The rearrangement joins TRBV20-1 to TRBJ2-5; TRBD2 aligns across 9 bases. The germline V gene has CDR1 DFQATT and CDR2 SNEGSKA (reference sequence). The CDR3 is made up of 15 amino acids. V gave up 5 bases and J gave up 2 bases; unmatched junction bases: 9.

The V gene is TRBV15, the J gene TRBJ2-7; tentatively, D is TRBD2 (7 bases). The CDR3 has 15 amino acids. Germline V gene sequence: CDR1 LNHNV, CDR2 YYDKDF (reference sequence). Deletions cut 8 bases from V and 3 bases from J, with 20 bases between. The CDR3 nucleotides are TGTGCCACCTCCAGTGGGAGGGGGTTCTACTACGAGCAGTACTTC. Amino acid sequence: CATSSGRGFYYEQYF.

This clonotype has only a few counts. For the CDR3, the DNA is TGTGCCAGCAGCCAAGCTGGGACAATGAACACTGAAGCTTTCTTT. It codes for CASSQAGTMNTEAFF. The rearrangement links TRBV3-1 to TRBJ1-1, with a tentative D call TRBD1 (6 bases). With 1 base removed from V and 0 bases from J, the gap between germline ends came to 9 bases. Germline loops: CDR1 LGHDT, CDR2 YNNKEL (reference sequence). The CDR3 runs to 15 residues.

This clonotype was counted between two and nine times. The CDR3 sequence is CASSQDRTGQDTQYF. In nucleotides, the CDR3 is TGTGCCAGCAGCCAAGATCGGACTGGGCAGGATACGCAGTATTTT. V is TRBV14 and J is TRBJ2-3; D perhaps matches TRBD2 (5 bases). The CDR3 is 15 amino acids. CDR1 and CDR2 (germline): SGHDN, FVKESK. Trimming left V 0 bases short and J 6 bases short, with 13 bases between. The complete variable domain, with remaining parts taken from reference TRBV14 and TRBJ2-3, reads EAGVTQFPSHSVIEKGQTVTLRCDPISGHDNLYWYRRVMGKEIKFLLHFVKESKQDESGMPNNRFLAERTGGTYSTLKVQPAELEDSGVYFCASSQDRTGQDTQYFGPGTRLTVL.